These 13 T cell receptor beta chains were all obtained from the same sample, sequenced in a study of cytomegalovirus exposure and HLA in healthy donors. This PCR relied on a set of 60 Vbeta primers and 13 Jbeta primers. TCRdb's copy holds only in-frame clones and misses some; the assay was immunoSEQ multiplex PCR. The sample records 250,000 to 350,000 clones, 86% being singletons. Sequenced material: PBMCs. Receptor source: a middle-aged man in good health and CMV-seropositive.

This chain connects TRBV6-1 to TRBJ2-1, with 11 bases matching TRBD1. Germline V gene data show CDR1 as MNHNS and CDR2 as SASEGT. The ends lost 6 bases at V and 12 bases at J; junction bases unmatched: 13. The CDR3 is 15 residues long. The CDR3 coding sequence is TGTGCCAGCAGGAGCGGGACAGGGGGGAATGAAGGGCAGTTCTTC. It specifies CASRSGTGGNEGQFF.

The chain has TRBV11-2 and TRBJ2-2, with 7 positions matching TRBD1. CDR1 SGHAT and CDR2 FQNNGV come from the germline V gene. The CDR3 consists of 15 residues. The ends lost 5 bases at V and 4 bases at J; junction bases unmatched: 7. CDR3 sequence: CASSPRQGPTGELFF. As DNA, the CDR3 is TGTGCCAGCAGCCCCAGACAGGGTCCCACCGGGGAGCTGTTTTTT.

This rearrangement joins TRBV7-9 to TRBJ1-1; 7 nucleotides match TRBD1. The CDR3 runs to 14 residues. The V gene's germline CDR1 is SEHNR and CDR2 FQNEAQ (reference sequence). Trimming cost V 5 bases and J 6 bases; bases outside gene matches: 9. The CDR3 sequence: CASSLDRAVAEAFF. The CDR3 nucleotides read TGTGCCAGCAGCCTCGACAGGGCGGTGGCTGAAGCTTTCTTT.

The rearrangement uses TRBV21-1 and TRBJ2-5; no DNA check was done on the table's D call, TRBD2. TRBV21-1 is listed as a pseudogene. This CDR3 is built from 22 residues. The CDR3 protein is CASSKTGLGLAGGIFRQETQYF. CDR3 nucleotides: TGTGCCAGCAGCAAAACGGGACTGGGACTAGCGGGAGGGATATTTAGGCAAGAGACCCAGTACTTC.

The DNA for the CDR3 is TGTGCCAGCAGCCTAACAGGGGCTTCTAATGAAAAACTGTTTTTT. Protein: CASSLTGASNEKLFF. The V call is TRBV9, the J call TRBJ1-4, with 7 bases lining up with TRBD1. This CDR3 has 15 amino acids. V gave up 4 bases and J gave up 3 bases; unmatched junction bases: 6. Germline CDR1 SGDLS, CDR2 YYNGEE.

This clone occurred once. V and J are TRBV19 and TRBJ2-7; a weak D match, TRBD2 (6 bases). Germline assignment: CDR1 LNHDA and CDR2 SQIVND (reference sequence). V shed 1 base and J shed 1 base, with 8 bases lying between them. The CDR3 loop spans 14 amino acids. The CDR3 DNA is TGTGCCAGTAGTATAGTAGCGGATTCCTACGAGCAGTACTTC. It encodes CASSIVADSYEQYF.

In its sample, this clone was seen a few times. The rearrangement uses TRBV18 and TRBJ1-5; 7 bases align to TRBD1. Per germline, CDR1 KGHSH and CDR2 LQKENI. The junction had 2 bases not matched to a gene; V was cut back by 6 bases and J by 3 bases. The CDR3 is made up of 13 amino acids. CDR3 sequence reads: CASSGQNNQPQHF. As DNA, the CDR3 is TGTGCCAGCTCGGGACAGAACAATCAGCCCCAGCATTTT.

In the case of this clone: The sample contains more than one DNA sequence encoding this CDR3. V is TRBV6-6 and J is TRBJ1-5; no reliable D call. This CDR3 has 13 residues. Germline-derived CDR1 and CDR2 are MNHNY and SVGAGI (reference sequence). Trimming left V 0 bases short and J 5 bases short, with 5 bases between. In nucleotides, the CDR3 is TGTGCCAGCAGTTACTCGAGGGATCAGCCCCAGCATTTT. Its translation is CASSYSRDQPQHF.

V and J are TRBV5-1 and TRBJ2-2, with D hard to call. The germline V gene encodes CDR1 SGHRS and CDR2 YFSETQ. CDR3 length: 12 amino acids. Trimming stripped 2 bases from V and 7 bases from J, with 6 bases between. CDR3: CASSLESGELFF. The DNA for the CDR3 is TGCGCCAGCAGCTTAGAGAGCGGGGAGCTGTTTTTT.

J is TRBJ2-5 and V is TRBV7-6; TRBD1 matches at 10 bases. The V segment lost 8 bases and the J segment 5 bases; nucleotides outside the gene matches: 5. This CDR3 contains 13 residues. Germline lookup yields CDR1 SGHVS and CDR2 FNYEAQ. The DNA of the CDR3 is TGTGCCAGCGGGGACAGGGGCAATGAGACCCAGTACTTC. Protein sequence: CASGDRGNETQYF.

The chain is built from TRBV19 and TRBJ2-4, with 14 bases identical to TRBD2. V lost 0 bases to trimming and J lost 1 base; unmatched junction nucleotides: 8. CDR1 is LNHDA, CDR2 SQIVND, per germline (reference sequence). This CDR3 region has 20 residues. Here the CDR3 reads CASSIDKTSGRGGAKNIQYF. CDR3 coding DNA: TGTGCCAGTAGTATAGATAAGACTAGCGGGAGGGGAGGGGCCAAAAACATTCAGTACTTC.

This chain joins TRBV5-1 and TRBJ2-1; 11 bases align to TRBD2. The CDR3 length is 15 residues. Trimming at V came to 5 bases and at J to 3 bases, leaving 4 bases not matched to a gene. CDR1 and CDR2 from the germline V gene are SGHRS and YFSETQ. The chain's CDR3 is CASSPTSGNYNEQFF. CDR3 DNA: TGCGCCAGCAGTCCGACTAGCGGGAACTACAATGAGCAGTTCTTC.

A few counts support this clone. This sequence joins TRBV30 and TRBJ2-2; D might be TRBD1 (6 bases). The germline V and J ends were trimmed by 2 bases and 6 bases, with 10 bases remaining between them. Germline loops: CDR1 GTSNPN, CDR2 SVGIG (reference sequence). This CDR3 contains 13 residues. CDR3 sequence (DNA): TGTGCCTGGAGTCTTACAGGGCCCGGGGAGCTGTTTTTT. Translation: CAWSLTGPGELFF.